This entry lists 30 T cell receptor beta chains sequenced from one sample in a study of cytomegalovirus exposure and HLA in healthy donors. Use of 60 Vbeta and 13 Jbeta primers characterized the PCR. The repertoire was sequenced with immunoSEQ multiplex PCR; TCRdb's copy has only in-frame clones and lacks some. This sample's table reports about 130,000 clones. The sample consisted of PBMCs. These receptors came from a woman in her thirties or forties in good health and CMV-seronegative.

This chain links TRBV15 with TRBJ1-4; TRBD1 might be the D (5 bases). Trimming left V 0 bases short and J 5 bases short, with 10 bases between. This CDR3 is 15 amino acids long. Germline V gene lookup returns CDR1 LNHNV and CDR2 YYDKDF (reference sequence). CDR3 DNA sequence: TGTGCCACCAGCAGAGATAGACAGCAGAATGAAAAACTGTTTTTT. Protein sequence: CATSRDRQQNEKLFF. Combining the CDR3 with reference TRBV15 and TRBJ1-4 gives the whole variable domain DAMVIQNPRYQVTQFGKPVTLSCSQTLNHNVMYWYQQKSSQAPKLLFHYYDKDFNNEADTPDNFQSRRPNTSFCFLDIRSPGLGDTAMYLCATSRDRQQNEKLFFGSGTQLSVL.

The genes are TRBV19 and TRBJ1-1; a possible D gene is TRBD1 (6 bases). Germline V gene data show CDR1 as LNHDA and CDR2 as SQIVND (reference sequence). Trimming removed 6 bases at V and 2 bases at J, with 13 bases between. CDR3 length equals 14 residues. The CDR3 nucleotides read TGTGCCAGTAGGGTCGGGGGGCTTAACACTGAAGCTTTCTTT. Amino acid sequence: CASRVGGLNTEAFF.

The chain links TRBV10-3 to TRBJ2-2; 9 positions agree with TRBD1. The CDR3 runs to 15 residues. Unmatched junction bases numbered 6, after V lost 7 bases and J lost 3 bases. CDR1 is ENHRY and CDR2 is SYGVKD in the germline V gene. The CDR3 region has the DNA TGTGCCATCACCGGGACAGGGATCGACACCGGGGAGCTGTTTTTT. Translating it yields CAITGTGIDTGELFF.

The rearrangement uses TRBV6-6 and TRBJ1-5; TRBD1 might be the D (5 bases). The V end lost 8 bases, the J end lost 2 bases, and 10 bases lay between the germline ends. The CDR3 covers 13 residues. Germline-derived CDR1 and CDR2 are MNHNY and SVGAGI (reference sequence). This CDR3 reads CASRGGGNQPQHF. CDR3 nucleotide sequence: TGTGCCAGCCGGGGCGGGGGCAATCAGCCCCAGCATTTT.

V and J are TRBV27 and TRBJ1-2; D unclear. The CDR3 runs to 14 residues. The V gene lost 4 bases and the J gene lost 2 bases, with 11 bases spanning the gap. From germline, CDR1 is MNHEY and CDR2 SMNVEV (reference sequence). This chain's CDR3 is CASSSPGRNYGYTF. For the CDR3, the DNA is TGTGCCAGCAGTTCCCCGGGAAGGAACTATGGCTACACCTTC.

The V and J genes are TRBV28 and TRBJ2-5, with D perhaps matching TRBD2 (6 bases). This CDR3 contains 13 residues. Germline CDR1 and CDR2: MDHEN and SYDVKM. V lost 10 bases, J lost 5 bases, and 17 bases lay in between. This CDR3 is CANKRAGGETQYF. CDR3 nucleotide sequence: TGTGCCAACAAGCGGGCTGGGGGGGAGACCCAGTACTTC.

The gene calls are TRBV10-3 and TRBJ2-3; 10 bases line up with TRBD2. J was trimmed by 5 bases and V by 2 bases; bases with no gene match: 4. This CDR3 comprises 15 residues. The germline CDR1 and CDR2 sequences are ENHRY and SYGVKD. The CDR3 loop is CAISEAVAGGDTQYF. CDR3 bases: TGTGCCATCAGTGAGGCGGTAGCGGGGGGAGATACGCAGTATTTT.

The V call is TRBV5-1, the J call TRBJ2-3, with D perhaps TRBD1 (6 bases). Germline CDR1 SGHRS, CDR2 YFSETQ. Trimming removed 2 bases from V and 14 bases from J, with 15 bases in between. The CDR3 runs to 12 residues. The CDR3 loop is CASSFGDTRGYF. For the CDR3, the DNA is TGCGCCAGCAGCTTTGGGGACACCCGCGGGTATTTT.

This chain links TRBV11-3 with TRBJ1-1; D gene uncertain. Germline V gene data show CDR1 as SGHNT and CDR2 as YENEEA. The length of the CDR3 is 15 residues. V lost 5 bases and J 5 bases, leaving 18 bases between the germline ends. The CDR3 nucleotides are TGTGCCAGCAGCAAAGAGGGAATTGCGGGGACTGAAGCTTTCTTT. Translation: CASSKEGIAGTEAFF.

CDR3 amino acids: CATSRVTSNQPQHF. For the CDR3, the DNA is TGTGCCACCAGCAGAGTAACAAGCAATCAGCCCCAGCATTTT. This chain uses TRBV15 with TRBJ1-5; no reliable D call. Germline CDR1 and CDR2: LNHNV and YYDKDF (reference sequence). V lost 1 base, J lost 1 base, and 5 bases lay in between. The CDR3 is made up of 14 amino acids.

The chain is built from TRBV11-2 and TRBJ1-2; the D is unclear. Trimming removed 4 bases at V and 5 bases at J, with 8 bases between. The length of the CDR3 is 12 residues. Germline V gives CDR1 SGHAT, CDR2 FQNNGV. This CDR3 reads CASSSQSYGYTF. The CDR3 nucleotides are TGTGCCAGCAGCTCGCAGTCTTATGGCTACACCTTC.

The J gene is TRBJ1-4, the V gene TRBV6-1, with D possibly TRBD1 on 6 matching bases. The germline gives CDR1 MNHNS, CDR2 SASEGT. Between the trimmed V and J ends, which lost 6 bases and 8 bases, there was a span of 19 bases. The length of the CDR3 is 15 residues. CDR3 in amino acids: CASRAPPGETEKLFF. For the CDR3, the DNA is TGTGCCAGCAGGGCCCCTCCAGGGGAGACGGAAAAACTGTTTTTT.

The rearrangement uses TRBV4-2 and TRBJ2-5; D gene ambiguous. Germline V CDR1 and CDR2: LGHNA, YNFKEQ. V was cut by 4 bases and J by 2 bases, with 8 bases left in between. The CDR3 runs to 13 residues. The CDR3: CASSRVTQETQYF. The CDR3 DNA is TGTGCCAGCAGCCGAGTCACTCAAGAGACCCAGTACTTC.

The chain joins TRBV12-5 to TRBJ1-1; 8 nucleotides agree with TRBD1. The germline V gene encodes CDR1 LGHNT and CDR2 FRNRAP. Trimming at V came to 2 bases and at J to 3 bases, leaving 5 bases not matched to a gene. This CDR3 region has 15 residues. For the CDR3, the DNA is TGTGCTAGTGGTTTGCTACAGGGGGGGGACACTGAAGCTTTCTTT. Its translation is CASGLLQGGDTEAFF.

The chain has TRBV19 and TRBJ1-6, with D perhaps matching TRBD1 (6 bases). This CDR3 comprises 15 residues. Trimming took 3 bases from V and 7 from J, leaving 13 bases between them. Germline CDR1 reads LNHDA; CDR2 reads SQIVND (reference sequence). The CDR3 spells CASSIYGTPNSPLHF. DNA for the CDR3: TGTGCCAGTAGTATTTACGGGACACCCAATTCACCCCTCCACTTT.

This chain uses TRBV5-1 with TRBJ2-5; 9 positions match TRBD2. From germline, CDR1 is SGHRS and CDR2 YFSETQ. The CDR3 contains 15 residues. V was clipped by 3 bases and J by 5 bases; unmatched bases: 8. Here the CDR3 DNA reads TGCGCCAGCAGCTGGGGCGGGGGGGCCGGGGAGACCCAGTACTTC. Its protein product is CASSWGGGAGETQYF.

The chain has TRBV2 and TRBJ2-7; the D gene is possibly TRBD1 (6 bases). Germline V gene data show CDR1 as SNHLY and CDR2 as FYNNEI. The CDR3 is 12 residues long. Trimming stripped 7 bases from V and 3 bases from J, with 10 bases between. CDR3 protein: CASNPGVYEQYV. The DNA of the CDR3 is TGTGCCAGCAACCCAGGGGTCTACGAGCAGTACGTC.

The chain is built from TRBV18 and TRBJ2-7; TRBD2 is a possible D gene (5 bases). CDR3 length: 13 amino acids. The germline V and J ends were trimmed by 6 bases and 4 bases, with 13 bases remaining between them. Germline V lookup: CDR1 KGHSH, CDR2 LQKENI. For the CDR3, the DNA is TGTGCCAGCTCTCAGGCGGGCAGTTACGAGCAGTACGTC. Translating gives CASSQAGSYEQYV.

The V and J genes are TRBV12-5 and TRBJ2-3; perhaps TRBD1 as D (5 bases). Germline V CDR1 and CDR2: LGHNT, FRNRAP. Trimming removed 6 bases at V and 0 bases at J, with 16 bases between. CDR3 length: 16 amino acids. CDR3 nucleotide sequence: TGTGCTAGTGGCGTGGGGCGGAACCCTAGCACAGATACGCAGTATTTT. Encoded protein: CASGVGRNPSTDTQYF. Supplemented by reference TRBV12-5 and TRBJ2-3, the full variable domain reads DARVTQTPRHKVTEMGQEVTMRCQPILGHNTVFWYRQTMMQGLELLAYFRNRAPLDDSGMPKDRFSAEMPDATLATLKIQPSEPRDSAVYFCASGVGRNPSTDTQYFGPGTRLTVL.

The V and J genes are TRBV2 and TRBJ1-5; 8 nucleotides match TRBD1. Trimming removed 4 bases from V and 4 bases from J; junction bases left unmatched: 0. CDR3 size: 13 residues. The germline V gene has CDR1 SNHLY and CDR2 FYNNEI. The CDR3 bases are TGTGCCAGCAGTGGACAGGGGAATCAGCCCCAGCATTTT. The encoded protein is CASSGQGNQPQHF. Variable domain in full (rest from reference TRBV2 and TRBJ1-5): EPEVTQTPSHQVTQMGQEVILRCVPISNHLYFYWYRQILGQKVEFLVSFYNNEISEKSEIFDDQFSVERPDGSNFTLKIRSTKLEDSAMYFCASSGQGNQPQHFGDGTRLSIL.

Regarding this clone: Its ends do not fully match the called genes, so a read error is possible. The chain couples TRBV9 to TRBJ2-1, with 15 positions matching TRBD2. CDR3 length: 16 residues. Germline lookup yields CDR1 SGDLS and CDR2 YYNGEE. The CDR3 sequence is CASSVVLGTSGGSLVF. CDR3 nucleotides: TGTGCCAGCAGCGTAGTCCTTGGGACTAGCGGGGGGTCCTTGGTCTTC.

The rearrangement links TRBV18 to TRBJ1-5; D remains ambiguous. CDR3 length: 15 residues. The germline CDR1 and CDR2 sequences are KGHSH and LQKENI. Between the trimmed V and J ends, which lost 2 bases and 2 bases, there was a span of 10 bases. The CDR3 bases are TGTGCCAGCTCACCATTTGACACACGCAATCAGCCCCAGCATTTT. Translation: CASSPFDTRNQPQHF.

J is TRBJ2-2 and V is TRBV7-3; 11 bases match TRBD2. Trimming cost V 7 bases and J 4 bases; bases outside gene matches: 2. The CDR3 spans 14 residues. CDR1 is SGHTA, CDR2 FQGTGA, per germline. CDR3 residues: CASTGLAGTGELFF. The CDR3 nucleotides are TGTGCCAGCACCGGACTAGCGGGCACCGGGGAGCTGTTTTTT.

This chain joins TRBV2 and TRBJ1-6, with TRBD1 identical over 10 bases. Germline-derived CDR1 and CDR2 are SNHLY and FYNNEI. V gave up 6 bases and J gave up 8 bases; unmatched junction bases: 7. This CDR3 comprises 15 residues. Written as DNA, the CDR3 is TGTGCCAGCAGCGGACAGGGGGATTCGGATTCACCCCTCCACTTT. It yields the protein CASSGQGDSDSPLHF.

The rearrangement joins TRBV11-2 to TRBJ2-7, with TRBD1 as a possible D gene (5 bases). Trimming stripped 3 bases from V and 6 bases from J, with 15 bases between. The germline V gene encodes CDR1 SGHAT and CDR2 FQNNGV. This CDR3 has 14 residues. The CDR3 DNA follows: TGTGCCAGCAGCTTTTCAGGGAAAGGTAGCGAGCAGTACTTC. Translation: CASSFSGKGSEQYF. The full variable domain, rest sourced from reference TRBV11-2 and TRBJ2-7, is EAGVAQSPRYKIIEKRQSVAFWCNPISGHATLYWYQQILGQGPKLLIQFQNNGVVDDSQLPKDRFSAERLKGVDSTLKIQPAKLEDSAVYLCASSFSGKGSEQYFGPGTRLTVT.

The chain uses TRBV11-3 and TRBJ2-3, with 9 bases identical to TRBD2. The CDR3 has 16 residues. V was clipped by 1 base and J by 2 bases; unmatched bases: 4. Germline V gene lookup returns CDR1 SGHNT and CDR2 YENEEA. Here the CDR3 DNA reads TGTGCCAGCAGCTTAGGAATAGCGGGGGACACAGATACGCAGTATTTT. It codes for CASSLGIAGDTDTQYF.

The chain joins TRBV19 to TRBJ1-1; D unclear. This CDR3 is 14 amino acids long. V lost 3 bases, J lost 4 bases, and 12 bases lay in between. From germline, CDR1 is LNHDA and CDR2 SQIVND (reference sequence). Here the CDR3 DNA reads TGTGCCAGTAGTATTCAGGCTCGACGCACTGAAGCTTTCTTT. Amino acids: CASSIQARRTEAFF.

The V and J genes are TRBV11-3 and TRBJ2-5; no firm D call. The J call is in doubt because the DNA end fits TRBJ2-7 better. There are 15 residues in the CDR3. Per the germline V gene, CDR1 is SGHNT and CDR2 is YENEEA. The CDR3 DNA reads as TGTGCCAGCAGCCCCTCGGCAGGTCCGACCTACGAGCAGTACTTC. It is translated as CASSPSAGPTYEQYF.

V gene TRBV6-5 combines with J gene TRBJ1-1, with TRBD1 as a possible D gene (6 bases). V dropped 3 bases and J dropped 7 bases, with 18 bases sitting between them. Germline V gene lookup returns CDR1 MNHEY and CDR2 SVGAGI. CDR3 length: 15 amino acids. CDR3: CASSYSYRVGGEAFF. CDR3 DNA: TGTGCCAGCAGTTATTCCTACAGGGTAGGGGGTGAAGCTTTCTTT.

The chain has TRBV5-6 and TRBJ2-3, with TRBD2 matching 14 bases. V dropped 7 bases and J dropped 4; count of bases not matched to a gene: 8. Germline-derived CDR1 and CDR2 are SGHDT and YYEEEE. The CDR3 is 16 residues long. The CDR3 spells CASSTSGGAGADTQYF. The CDR3 nucleotides read TGTGCCAGCTCGACTAGCGGGGGGGCAGGGGCAGATACGCAGTATTTT.